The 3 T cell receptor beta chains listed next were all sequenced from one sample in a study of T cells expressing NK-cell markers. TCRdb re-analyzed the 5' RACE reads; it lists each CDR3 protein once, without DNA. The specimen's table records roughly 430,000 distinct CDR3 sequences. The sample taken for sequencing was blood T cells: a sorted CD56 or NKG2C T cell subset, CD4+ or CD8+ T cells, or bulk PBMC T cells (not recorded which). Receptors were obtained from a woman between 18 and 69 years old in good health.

Here the CDR3 reads CASSPASGMGKGEQFF. The chain couples TRBV18 to TRBJ2-1; TCRdb's assignment of TRBD1 cannot be checked, as there is no DNA. Germline-derived CDR1 and CDR2 are KGHSH and LQKENI. The CDR3 sequence is 16 residues long.

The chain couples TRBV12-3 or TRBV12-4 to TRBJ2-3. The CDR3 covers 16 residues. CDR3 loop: CASSLNHPSPTDTQYF.

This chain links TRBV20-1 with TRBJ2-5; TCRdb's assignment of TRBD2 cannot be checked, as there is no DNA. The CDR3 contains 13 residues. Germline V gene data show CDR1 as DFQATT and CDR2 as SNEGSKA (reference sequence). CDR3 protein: CSARFQGGETQYF.